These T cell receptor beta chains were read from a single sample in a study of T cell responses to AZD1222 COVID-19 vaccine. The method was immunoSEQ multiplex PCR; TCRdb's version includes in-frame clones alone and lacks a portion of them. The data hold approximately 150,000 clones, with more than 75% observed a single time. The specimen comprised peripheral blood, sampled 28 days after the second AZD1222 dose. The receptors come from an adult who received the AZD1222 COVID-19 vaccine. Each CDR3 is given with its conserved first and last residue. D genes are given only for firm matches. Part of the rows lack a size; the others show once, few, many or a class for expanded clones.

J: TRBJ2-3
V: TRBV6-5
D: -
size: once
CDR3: CASSLRAGDTQYF
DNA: TGTGCCAGCAGCCTCCGGGCAGGAGATACGCAGTATTTT

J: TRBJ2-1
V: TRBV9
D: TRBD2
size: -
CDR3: CASSTLAGQLNEQFF
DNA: TGTGCCAGCAGCACCCTAGCGGGACAGCTCAATGAGCAGTTCTTC

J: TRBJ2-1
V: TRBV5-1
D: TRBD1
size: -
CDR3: CASSPNRGNNEQFF
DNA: TGCGCCAGCAGCCCAAACAGGGGGAACAATGAGCAGTTCTTC

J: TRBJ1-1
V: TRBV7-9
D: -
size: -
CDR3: CASSLLGVYTEAFF
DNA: TGTGCCAGCAGCTTGCTGGGGGTTTACACTGAAGCTTTCTTT

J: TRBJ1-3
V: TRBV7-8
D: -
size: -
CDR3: CASSLGPSSGNTIYF
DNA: TGTGCCAGCAGCTTAGGTCCGAGCTCTGGAAACACCATATATTTT

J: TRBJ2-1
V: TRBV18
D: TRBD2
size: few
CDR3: CASSRASGAVDEQFF
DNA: TGTGCCAGCTCACGGGCTAGCGGGGCCGTTGATGAGCAGTTCTTC

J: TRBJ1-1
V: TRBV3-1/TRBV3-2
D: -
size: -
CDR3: CASSQSGGTEAFF
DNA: TGTGCCAGCAGCCAATCGGGGGGCACTGAAGCTTTCTTT

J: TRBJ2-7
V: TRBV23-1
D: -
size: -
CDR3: CASSQRGANYEQYF
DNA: TGCGCCAGCAGTCAGCGGGGAGCTAACTACGAGCAGTACTTC

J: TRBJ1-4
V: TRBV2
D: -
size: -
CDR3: CASSEGFNEKLFF
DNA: TGTGCCAGCAGTGAGGGGTTTAATGAAAAACTGTTTTTT

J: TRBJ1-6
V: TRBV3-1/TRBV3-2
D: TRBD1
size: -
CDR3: CASSQRTGEGSPLHF
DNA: TGTGCCAGCAGCCAAAGGACAGGGGAGGGTTCACCCCTCCACTTT

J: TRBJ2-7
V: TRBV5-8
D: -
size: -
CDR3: CASSLGPAASYEQYF
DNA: TGTGCCAGCAGCTTGGGGCCCGCAGCCTCCTACGAGCAGTACTTC

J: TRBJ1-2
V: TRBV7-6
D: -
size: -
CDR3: CASSLGGKDYGYTF
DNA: TGTGCCAGCAGCTTAGGAGGGAAGGACTATGGCTACACCTTC

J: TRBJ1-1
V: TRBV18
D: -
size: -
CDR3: CASSTSQRAEAFF
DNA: TGTGCCAGCTCAACTTCCCAAAGGGCTGAAGCTTTCTTT

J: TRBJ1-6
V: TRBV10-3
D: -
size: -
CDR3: CAISSGGSYNSPLHF
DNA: TGTGCCATCAGTTCCGGAGGCTCCTATAATTCACCCCTCCACTTT

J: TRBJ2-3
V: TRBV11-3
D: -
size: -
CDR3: CASSLGSGGDTQYF
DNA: TGTGCCAGCAGCTTAGGTTCCGGGGGAGATACGCAGTATTTT

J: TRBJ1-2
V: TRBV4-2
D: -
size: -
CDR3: CASSKELRHSYGYTF
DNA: TGTGCCAGCAGCAAGGAGCTCAGGCACTCCTATGGCTACACCTTC

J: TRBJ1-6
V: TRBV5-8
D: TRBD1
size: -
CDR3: CASSLVGQGRNSPLHF
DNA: TGTGCCAGCAGCTTGGTGGGACAGGGAAGGAATTCACCCCTCCACTTT

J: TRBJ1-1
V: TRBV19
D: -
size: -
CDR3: CASLGGTLNTEAFF
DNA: TGTGCCAGTTTGGGAGGAACCTTGAACACTGAAGCTTTCTTT

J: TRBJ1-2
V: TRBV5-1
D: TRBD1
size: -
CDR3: CASSLTGGAYGYTF
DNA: TGCGCCAGCAGCTTGACAGGGGGCGCTTATGGCTACACCTTC

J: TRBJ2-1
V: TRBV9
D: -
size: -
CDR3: CASSVADSYGEQFF
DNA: TGTGCCAGCAGCGTAGCGGACAGTTACGGGGAGCAGTTCTTC

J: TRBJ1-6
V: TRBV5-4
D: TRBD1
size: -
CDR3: CASSLKDRFNSPLHF
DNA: TGTGCCAGCAGCTTGAAGGACAGGTTCAATTCACCCCTCCACTTT

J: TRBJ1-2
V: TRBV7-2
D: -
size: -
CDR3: CASSLARGRLNYGYTF
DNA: TGTGCCAGCAGCTTAGCGCGGGGTCGGCTTAACTATGGCTACACCTTC

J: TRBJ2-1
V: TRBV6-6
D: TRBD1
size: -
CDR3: CASSPGTVTNEQFF
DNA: TGTGCCAGCAGTCCCGGGACAGTAACCAATGAGCAGTTCTTC

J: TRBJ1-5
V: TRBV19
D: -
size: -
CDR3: CASSIIPTSPNQPQHF
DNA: TGTGCCAGTAGTATTATCCCGACCAGCCCCAATCAGCCCCAGCATTTT

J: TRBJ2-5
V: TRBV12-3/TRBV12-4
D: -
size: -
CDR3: CASSPWRSGTQYF
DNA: TGTGCCAGCAGTCCTTGGAGGTCGGGGACCCAGTACTTC

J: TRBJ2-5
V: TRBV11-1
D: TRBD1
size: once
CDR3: CASTLTGEETQYF
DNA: TGTGCCAGCACCCTGACAGGGGAGGAGACCCAGTACTTC

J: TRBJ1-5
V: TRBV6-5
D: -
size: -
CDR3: CASSIGGDSNQPQHF
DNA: TGTGCCAGCAGTATAGGGGGGGATAGCAATCAGCCCCAGCATTTT

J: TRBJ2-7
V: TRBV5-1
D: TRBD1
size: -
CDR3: CASSSVGTAYEQYF
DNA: TGCGCCAGCAGCTCTGTCGGGACAGCGTACGAGCAGTACTTC

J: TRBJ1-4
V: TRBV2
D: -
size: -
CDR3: CASSGRARGEKLFF
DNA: TGTGCCAGCAGTGGGCGGGCGAGAGGGGAAAAACTGTTTTTT

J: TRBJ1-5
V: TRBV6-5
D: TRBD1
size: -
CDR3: CASSYRTGPQHF
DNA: TGTGCCAGCAGTTACCGGACAGGGCCCCAGCATTTT

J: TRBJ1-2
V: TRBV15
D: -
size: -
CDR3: CATSRDEGYTF
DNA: TGTGCCACCAGCAGAGATGAGGGCTACACCTTC

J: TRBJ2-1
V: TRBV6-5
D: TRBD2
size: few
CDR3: CASRVAGGPGVEQFF
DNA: TGTGCCAGCAGAGTAGCGGGAGGACCCGGCGTTGAGCAGTTCTTC

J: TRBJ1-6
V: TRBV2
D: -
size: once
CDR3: CASSLQGRQVMNSPLHF
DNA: TGTGCCAGCAGTCTTCAGGGGAGACAGGTTATGAATTCACCCCTCCACTTT

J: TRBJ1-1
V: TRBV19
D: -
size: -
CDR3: CASSPTGSGTEAFF
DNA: TGTGCCAGTAGTCCGACAGGATCGGGCACTGAAGCTTTCTTT

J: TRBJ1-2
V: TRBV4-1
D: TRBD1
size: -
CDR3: CASRNPTGTGNGYTF
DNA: TGCGCCAGCAGAAACCCAACCGGGACAGGGAATGGCTACACCTTC

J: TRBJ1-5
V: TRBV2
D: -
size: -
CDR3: CASSEEGIENQPQHF
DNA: TGTGCCAGCAGTGAGGAGGGAATCGAGAATCAGCCCCAGCATTTT

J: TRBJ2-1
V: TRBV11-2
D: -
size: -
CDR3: CASSRTVDSYNEQFF
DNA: TGTGCCAGCAGCCGCACAGTGGACTCGTACAATGAGCAGTTCTTC

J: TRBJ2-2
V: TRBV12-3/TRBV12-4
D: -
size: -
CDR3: CASRLLGELFF
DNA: TGTGCCAGCAGGCTGCTCGGGGAGCTGTTTTTT

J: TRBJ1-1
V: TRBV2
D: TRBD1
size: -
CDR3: CASSRDRGANTEAFF
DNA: TGTGCCAGCAGCCGGGACAGGGGGGCCAACACTGAAGCTTTCTTT

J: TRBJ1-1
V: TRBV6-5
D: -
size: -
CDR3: CASSNAPGAQAFF
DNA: TGTGCCAGCAGTAACGCACCGGGAGCCCAAGCTTTCTTT

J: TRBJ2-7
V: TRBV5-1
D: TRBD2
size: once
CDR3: CASSLSGGLTYEQYF
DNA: TGCGCCAGCAGCCTTAGCGGGGGGCTCACCTACGAGCAGTACTTC

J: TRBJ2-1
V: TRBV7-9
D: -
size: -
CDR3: CASSLAFLGTVRNEQFF
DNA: TGTGCCAGCAGCTTAGCCTTTTTGGGAACGGTACGCAATGAGCAGTTCTTC

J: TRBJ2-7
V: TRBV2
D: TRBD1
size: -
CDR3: CASSVTGSYEQYF
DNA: TGTGCCAGCAGCGTGACAGGGTCCTACGAGCAGTACTTC

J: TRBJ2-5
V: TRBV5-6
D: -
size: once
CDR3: CASSPGLQETQYF
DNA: TGTGCCAGCAGCCCTGGACTACAAGAGACCCAGTACTTC

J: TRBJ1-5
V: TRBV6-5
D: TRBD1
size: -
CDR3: CASSPTGLNQPQHF
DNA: TGTGCCAGCAGTCCGACAGGGCTCAATCAGCCCCAGCATTTT

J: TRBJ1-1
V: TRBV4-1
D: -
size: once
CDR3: CASSQETGRNTEAFF
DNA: TGCGCCAGCAGCCAGGAAACAGGGAGGAACACTGAAGCTTTCTTT

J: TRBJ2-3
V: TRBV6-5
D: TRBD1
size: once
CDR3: CASSPRGLSTDTQYF
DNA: TGTGCCAGCAGCCCCAGGGGGCTCAGCACAGATACGCAGTATTTT

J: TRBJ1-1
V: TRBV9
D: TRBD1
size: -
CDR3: CASSVWTGGVNTEAFF
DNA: TGTGCCAGCAGCGTATGGACAGGGGGAGTGAACACTGAAGCTTTCTTT

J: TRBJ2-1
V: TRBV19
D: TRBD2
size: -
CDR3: CASSRSGGAYNEQFF
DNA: TGTGCCAGTAGTAGGAGCGGGGGGGCCTACAATGAGCAGTTCTTC

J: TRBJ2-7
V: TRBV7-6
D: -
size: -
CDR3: CASSPSNAVSYEQYF
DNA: TGTGCCAGCAGCCCCTCAAACGCTGTCTCCTACGAGCAGTACTTC

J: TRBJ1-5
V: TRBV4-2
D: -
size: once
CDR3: CASSHGTSGNQPQHF
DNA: TGTGCCAGCAGCCACGGGACGTCAGGCAATCAGCCCCAGCATTTT